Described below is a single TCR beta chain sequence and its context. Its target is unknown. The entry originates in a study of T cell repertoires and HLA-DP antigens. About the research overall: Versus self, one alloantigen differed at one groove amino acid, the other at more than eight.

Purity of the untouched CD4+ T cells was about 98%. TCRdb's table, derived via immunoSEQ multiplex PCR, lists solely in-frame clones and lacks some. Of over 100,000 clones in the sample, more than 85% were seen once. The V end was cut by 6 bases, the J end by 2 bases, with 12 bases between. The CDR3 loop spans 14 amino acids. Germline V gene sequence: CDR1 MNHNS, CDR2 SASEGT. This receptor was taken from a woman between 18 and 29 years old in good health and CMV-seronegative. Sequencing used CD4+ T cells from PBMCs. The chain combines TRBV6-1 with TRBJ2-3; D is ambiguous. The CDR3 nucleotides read TGTGCCAGCAGGGTGGGGTTGGTCACAGATACGCAGTATTTT. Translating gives CASRVGLVTDTQYF.